This TCR beta chain was observed in a study of blood T cell repertoires in COVID-19. Study-level background: Collection of acute and convalescent COVID-19 samples took place in the United States, Italy and Spain. T cells, B-cell-depleted T cells, or PBMCs provided the cDNA or gDNA that served as material.

Original processing methods: The authors estimated nucleated cell counts from reference gene primer amplification. Generated by immunoSEQ multiplex PCR, the TCRdb table keeps only in-frame clones and is missing some. V and J calls and clone size come straight from that table; D and trimming were deduced from the DNA. The sample has about 190,000 clones; more than 60% are singletons. This clone appeared a single time. Germline V gene sequence: CDR1 LGHDT, CDR2 YNNKEL (reference sequence). The CDR3 runs to 15 residues. Trimming removed 4 bases from V and 0 bases from J, with 10 bases in between. The rearrangement uses TRBV3-1 (or the pseudogene TRBV3-2) and TRBJ1-3, with a weak D call TRBD1 (5 bases). The source material was peripheral blood. The sequence was collected from a woman aged 45-65 years with acute or convalescent COVID-19. The CDR3 sequence is CASSRSGGSGNTIYF. In nucleotides, the CDR3 is TGTGCCAGCAGCCGCTCCGGGGGCTCTGGAAACACCATATATTTT.